This is a list of T cell receptor beta chains from one sample in a study of blood T cells in healthy people across ages. TCRdb re-derived calls from the 5' RACE reads in MiXCR, one entry per CDR3 protein. The table has some 1.7 million distinct CDR3 sequences, 25% to 30% seen once. Sample: blood. Every receptor here comes from a woman aged 30 to 39 in good health. CDR3s include the opening cysteine and the closing phenylalanine or tryptophan.

v_call	j_call	cdr3_aa
TRBV2	TRBJ2-7	CASSVRDRVSSEQYF
TRBV7-2	TRBJ1-2	CASSFDRTGYGYTF
TRBV20-1	TRBJ1-1	CSANKDTRGALNTEAFF
TRBV29-1	TRBJ2-7	CSVKQDTSSYEQYF
TRBV29-1	TRBJ1-2	CSVEEGSYGYTF
TRBV20-1	TRBJ1-2	CSAPRGSLYGYTF
TRBV20-1	TRBJ2-7	CSASSEVYEQYF
TRBV9	TRBJ2-1	CASSVGRATYNEQFF
TRBV10-3	TRBJ1-2	CAISESIGRIGTNYGYTF
TRBV15	TRBJ1-2	CATSRIQGAREDCTF
TRBV20-1	TRBJ1-1	CSARKERTEAFF
TRBV20-1	TRBJ2-7	CSARGVPYEQYF
TRBV5-1	TRBJ2-5	CASSFGTSGGTMQETQYF
TRBV4-3	TRBJ2-7	CASSQTRITYEQYF
TRBV2	TRBJ2-3	CATSLRGQSTDTQYF
TRBV28	TRBJ2-1	CASSSQAGRDQFF
TRBV27	TRBJ2-5	CASSGQGAANERYF
TRBV5-5	TRBJ2-5	CASSLDGDPLAQYF
TRBV7-9	TRBJ2-3	CASSLWGRTSGGVRTDAQYF
TRBV7-7	TRBJ2-5	CASSSGGPSQETQYF
TRBV11-2	TRBJ2-4	CASSLGTSNIQYF
TRBV25-1	TRBJ2-1	CASSPDLPKQFF
TRBV12-3/TRBV12-4	TRBJ2-2	CASWVEGRTGELFF
TRBV6-6	TRBJ2-5	CASSYPEALLYEQYF
TRBV25-1	TRBJ2-1	CASSEPAGVSSYNEQFF
TRBV5-1	TRBJ2-2	CASGTVDAIGELFF
TRBV12-3/TRBV12-4	TRBJ2-1	CASSFYGPNEQFF
TRBV28	TRBJ2-1	CASSPRQVTSYNEQFF
TRBV20-1	TRBJ2-3	CSARLAGRLADTQYF
TRBV4-1	TRBJ2-7	CASSQIGTGTGSYEQYF
TRBV28	TRBJ2-7	CASSGRDRGIYEQYF
TRBV7-2	TRBJ2-3	CASSSPQGSIADTQYF
TRBV15	TRBJ1-1	CATSRQTGLEAFF
TRBV7-9	TRBJ2-1	CASSERGVMNEQFF
TRBV28	TRBJ2-1	CASIPGGLNEQFF
TRBV24-1	TRBJ2-1	CATSASVDNEQFF
TRBV20-1	TRBJ2-3	CSANPLTSGGEDTQYF
TRBV25-1	TRBJ2-1	CASLGDRGVETQFF
TRBV20-1	TRBJ2-1	CSARDLGQSSYNEQFF
TRBV5-1	TRBJ2-1	CASSLAGDQYNEQFF
TRBV5-1	TRBJ2-1	CASSPPRDEQFF
TRBV28	TRBJ1-6	CASIFRLGGGSPLHF
TRBV6-2/TRBV6-3	TRBJ2-7	CASKSGGGGTYEQYF
TRBV7-2	TRBJ2-1	CASSQHWNEQFF
TRBV20-1	TRBJ1-5	CSANQGGISNQPQHF
TRBV29-1	TRBJ1-2	CSADGDLNYGYTF
TRBV29-1	TRBJ2-5	CSVPGMGGETQYF
TRBV6-2/TRBV6-3	TRBJ2-1	CASSPGRGGSYNEQFF